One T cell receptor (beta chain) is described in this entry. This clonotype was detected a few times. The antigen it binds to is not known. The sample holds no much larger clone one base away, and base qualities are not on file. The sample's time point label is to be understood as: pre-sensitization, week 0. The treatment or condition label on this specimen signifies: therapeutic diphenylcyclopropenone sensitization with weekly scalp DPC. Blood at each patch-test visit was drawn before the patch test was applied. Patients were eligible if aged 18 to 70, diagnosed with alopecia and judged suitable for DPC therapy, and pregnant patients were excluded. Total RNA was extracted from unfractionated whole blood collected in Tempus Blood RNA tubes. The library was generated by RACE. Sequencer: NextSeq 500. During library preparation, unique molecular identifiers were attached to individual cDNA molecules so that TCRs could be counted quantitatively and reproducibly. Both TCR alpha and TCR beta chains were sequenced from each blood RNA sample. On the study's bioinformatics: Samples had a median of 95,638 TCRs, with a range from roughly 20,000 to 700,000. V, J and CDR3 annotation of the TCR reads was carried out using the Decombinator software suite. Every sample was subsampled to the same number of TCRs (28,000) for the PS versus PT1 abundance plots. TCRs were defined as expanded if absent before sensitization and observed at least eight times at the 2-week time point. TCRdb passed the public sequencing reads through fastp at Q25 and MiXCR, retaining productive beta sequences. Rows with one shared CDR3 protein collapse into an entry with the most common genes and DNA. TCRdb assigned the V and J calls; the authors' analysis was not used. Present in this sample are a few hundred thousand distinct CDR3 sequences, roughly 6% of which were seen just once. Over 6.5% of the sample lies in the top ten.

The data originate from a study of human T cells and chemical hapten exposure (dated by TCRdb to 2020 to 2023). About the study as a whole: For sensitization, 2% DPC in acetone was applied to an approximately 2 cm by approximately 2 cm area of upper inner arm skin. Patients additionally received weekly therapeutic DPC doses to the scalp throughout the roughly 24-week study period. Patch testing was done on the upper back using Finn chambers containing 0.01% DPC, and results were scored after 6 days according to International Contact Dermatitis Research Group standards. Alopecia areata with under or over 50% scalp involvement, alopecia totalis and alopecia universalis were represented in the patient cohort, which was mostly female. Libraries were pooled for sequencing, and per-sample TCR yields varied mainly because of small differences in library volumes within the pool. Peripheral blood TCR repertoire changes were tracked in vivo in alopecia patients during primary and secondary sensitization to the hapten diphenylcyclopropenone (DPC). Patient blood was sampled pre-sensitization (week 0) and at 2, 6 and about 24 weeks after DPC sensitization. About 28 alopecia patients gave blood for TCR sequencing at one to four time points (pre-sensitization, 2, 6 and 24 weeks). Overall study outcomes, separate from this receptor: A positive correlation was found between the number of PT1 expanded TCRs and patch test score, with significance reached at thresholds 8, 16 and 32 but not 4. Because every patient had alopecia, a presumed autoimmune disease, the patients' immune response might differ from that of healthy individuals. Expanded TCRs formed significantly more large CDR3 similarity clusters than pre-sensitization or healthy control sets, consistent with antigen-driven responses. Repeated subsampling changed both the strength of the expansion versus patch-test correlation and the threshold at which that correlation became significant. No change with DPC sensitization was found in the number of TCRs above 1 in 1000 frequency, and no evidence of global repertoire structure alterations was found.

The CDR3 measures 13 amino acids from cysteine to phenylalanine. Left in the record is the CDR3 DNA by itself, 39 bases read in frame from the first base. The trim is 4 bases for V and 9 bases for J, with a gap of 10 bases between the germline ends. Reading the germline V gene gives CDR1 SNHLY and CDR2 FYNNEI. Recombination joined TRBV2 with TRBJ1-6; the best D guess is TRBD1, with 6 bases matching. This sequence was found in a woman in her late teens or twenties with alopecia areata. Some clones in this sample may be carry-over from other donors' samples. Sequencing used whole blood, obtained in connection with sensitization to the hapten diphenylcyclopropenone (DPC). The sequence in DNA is TGTGCCAGCAGTGGACAGGACGGTTCACCCCTCCACTTT. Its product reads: CASSGQDGSPLHF. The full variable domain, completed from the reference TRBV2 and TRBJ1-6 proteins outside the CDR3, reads EPEVTQTPSHQVTQMGQEVILRCVPISNHLYFYWYRQILGQKVEFLVSFYNNEISEKSEIFDDQFSVERPDGSNFTLKIRSTKLEDSAMYFCASSGQDGSPLHFGNGTRLTVT.